Reported below is one T cell receptor beta chain. PBMCs were cryopreserved, and 2 to 2.5 micrograms of genomic DNA from them went into TCR beta libraries. Profiling relied on immunoSEQ multiplex PCR, and the TCRdb table lists in-frame clones only, not all of them. The profile shows roughly 180,000 clones, roughly 72% of them singletons. V was trimmed by 0 bases and J by 0 bases, leaving 8 bases between them. CDR3 size: 16 residues. CDR1 is MNHEY, CDR2 SVGAGI, per germline. The entry originates in a study of cytotoxic CD8 clonotypes in ibrutinib-treated CLL. The specimen was PBMCs, collected after 24 months of ibrutinib treatment. V is TRBV6-5 and J is TRBJ2-2; D gene uncertain. This receptor was taken from a human donor with chronic lymphocytic leukemia. The CDR3 DNA is TGTGCCAGCAGTTACTCGAGTGACACGAACACCGGGGAGCTGTTTTTT. Translated: CASSYSSDTNTGELFF.